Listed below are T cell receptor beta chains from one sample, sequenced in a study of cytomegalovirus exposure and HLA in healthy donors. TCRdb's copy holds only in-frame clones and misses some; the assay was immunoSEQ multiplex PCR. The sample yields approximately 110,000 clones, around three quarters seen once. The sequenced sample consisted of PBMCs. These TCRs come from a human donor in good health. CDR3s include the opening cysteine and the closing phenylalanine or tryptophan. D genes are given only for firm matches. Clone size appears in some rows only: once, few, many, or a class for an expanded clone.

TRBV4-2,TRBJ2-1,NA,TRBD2,TGTGCCAGCAGCCAAGATAGCGGGAGAAGATACAATGAGCAGTTCTTC,CASSQDSGRRYNEQFF
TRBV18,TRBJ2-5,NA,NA,TGTGCCAGCTCACCCGGGGTTTCAGAGACCCAGTACTTC,CASSPGVSETQYF
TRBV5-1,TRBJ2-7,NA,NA,TGCGCCAGCAGCCCAGCTGACAGAAAAACCTACGAGCAGTACTTC,CASSPADRKTYEQYF
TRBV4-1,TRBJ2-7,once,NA,TGCGCCAGCAGCCAGGTCCCGGGACAAACATACGAGCAGTACTTC,CASSQVPGQTYEQYF
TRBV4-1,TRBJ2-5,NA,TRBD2,TGCGCCAGCAGCCCGGAAGGACTAGTAAATCAAGAGACCCAGTACTTC,CASSPEGLVNQETQYF
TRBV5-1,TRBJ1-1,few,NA,TGCGCCAGCAGAGGGGGGGGCCGGGACACTGAAGCTTTCTTT,CASRGGGRDTEAFF
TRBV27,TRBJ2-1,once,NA,TGTGCCAGCAGTTTAAGCTATTTTGGCAATGAGCAGTTCTTC,CASSLSYFGNEQFF
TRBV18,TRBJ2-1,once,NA,TGTGCCAGCTCACCCCGGGACACCTTAGATGAGCAGTTCTTC,CASSPRDTLDEQFF
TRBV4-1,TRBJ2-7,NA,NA,TGCGCCAGCAGCCAAGTTAGGAGCTCCTACGAGCAGTACTTC,CASSQVRSSYEQYF
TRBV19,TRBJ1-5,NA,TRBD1,TGTGCCAGTACCCAAGACAGGGTCGGGCAGCCCCAGCATTTT,CASTQDRVGQPQHF
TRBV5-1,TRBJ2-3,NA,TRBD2,TGCGCCAGCAGTAATCCCCCACTAGCGGGAGTTAGGTCAGATACGCAGTATTTT,CASSNPPLAGVRSDTQYF
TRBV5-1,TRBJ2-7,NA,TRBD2,TGCGCCAGCAGCTTGAGCGGGACTAGCGGGAGTGGTGGGAGCGAGCAGTACTTC,CASSLSGTSGSGGSEQYF
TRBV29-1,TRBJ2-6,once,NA,TGCAGCGCCTTCCCGTCCGGGGCCAACGTCCTGACTTTC,CSAFPSGANVLTF
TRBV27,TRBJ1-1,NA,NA,TGTGCCAGCAGCCACTGGACAGAGAGGGGTTTGGGCACTGAAGCTTTCTTT,CASSHWTERGLGTEAFF
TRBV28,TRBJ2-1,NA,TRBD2,TGTGCCAGCAGCTTTAGCGGGAGGGGAAACAATGAGCAGTTCTTC,CASSFSGRGNNEQFF
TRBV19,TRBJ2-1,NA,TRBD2,TGTGCCAGTAGCCCATGGGGACTAGCCTCCCCTAACTCCCCCTCCAGCTCCTACAATGAGCAGTTCTTC,CASSPWGLASPNSPSSSYNEQFF
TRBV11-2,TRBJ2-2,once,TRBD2,TGTGCCAGCAGCTTAGCGGGGAGGGCCGTAACCGGGGAGCTGTTTTTT,CASSLAGRAVTGELFF